This TCR beta chain was documented in a study of cytomegalovirus exposure and HLA in healthy donors. As for the study in general: From donors who were HLA-typed, an early data release held approximately 84 million unique TCRs. Study observations and caveats: Earlier analysis yielded a pattern in which most TCR beta V segments were productive about 87% or about 30% of the time. Cytomegalovirus status was reportedly diagnosed by the classifier with high specificity and sensitivity.

The study ran its PCR with 60 Vbeta and 13 Jbeta primers. Assay used: immunoSEQ multiplex PCR; TCRdb lists only in-frame clones, some missing. The profile shows 150,000 to 200,000 clones, roughly 70% of them singletons. A note on this clone: Antigen specificity is unknown.

In germline, CDR1 is SEHNR, CDR2 FQNEAQ (reference sequence). There are 13 residues in the CDR3. Between the trimmed V and J ends, which lost 5 bases and 6 bases, there was a span of 11 bases. The TCR sequence derives from a man between 35 and 55 years old in good health and CMV-seropositive. V and J are TRBV7-9 and TRBJ2-1; weak D call: TRBD2 (6 bases). Material: PBMCs. CDR3 residues: CASSPGTSNEQFF. The CDR3 nucleotides read TGTGCCAGCAGCCCTGGGACTTCCAATGAGCAGTTCTTC.